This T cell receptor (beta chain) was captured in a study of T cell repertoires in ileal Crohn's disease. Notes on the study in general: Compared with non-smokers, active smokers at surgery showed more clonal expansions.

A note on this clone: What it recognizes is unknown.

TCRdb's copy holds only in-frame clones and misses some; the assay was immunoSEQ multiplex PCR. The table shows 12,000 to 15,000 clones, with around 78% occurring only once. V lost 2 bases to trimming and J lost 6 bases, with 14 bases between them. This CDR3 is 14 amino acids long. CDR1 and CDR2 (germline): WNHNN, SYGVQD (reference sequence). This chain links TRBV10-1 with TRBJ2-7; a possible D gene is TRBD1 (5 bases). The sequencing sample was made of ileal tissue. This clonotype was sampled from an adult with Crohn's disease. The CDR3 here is CASSEGQDNLEQYF. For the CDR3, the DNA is TGCGCCAGCAGTGAGGGTCAGGACAATCTCGAGCAGTACTTC.